The 21 T cell receptor beta chains below come from one sample, sequenced in a study of tumor and adjacent non-tumor tissue in lung cancer. This sample's RNA came from whole unsorted tissue. Three rounds of nested PCR, following a modified ARM-PCR protocol, produced the TCRbeta library. TCRdb processed the multiplex PCR reads anew with MiXCR; each CDR3 protein has one entry. Of roughly 220,000 distinct CDR3 sequences listed, about 76% were seen once; the top ten hold 25%. The sequenced sample consisted of lung tumor tissue. All receptors come from a man aged 55 to 70 with non-small cell lung cancer.

This clonotype was observed a single time. This sequence may be a read error, since a much larger clone differs from it by one base. CDR3 in DNA: TGCAGTGCTAGGGGGGCCTACGAGCGGTACTTC. It codes for CSARGAYERYF. This chain joins TRBV20-1 and TRBJ2-7, with TRBD1 as a possible D gene (6 bases). Germline V gives CDR1 DFQATT, CDR2 SNEGSKA (reference sequence). This CDR3 spans 11 amino acids.

This clonotype appeared a single time. V is TRBV6-1 and J is TRBJ2-7; tentative D call: TRBD2 (6 bases). The germline gives CDR1 MNHNS, CDR2 SASEGT. Trimming shortened V by 7 bases and J by 6 bases, and 22 bases separated the two germline ends. The CDR3 covers 15 residues. The CDR3 coding sequence is TGTGCCAGCATTGAGTTCTCGGCAGGGAGGTCCGAGCAGTACTTC. It is translated as CASIEFSAGRSEQYF.

Only a few counts were recorded for this clonotype. A junction end diverges from the germline sequence, so it may reflect a read error. V and J are TRBV11-2 and TRBJ2-7; D uncertain. The CDR3 covers 13 residues. Germline V gene data show CDR1 as SGHAT and CDR2 as FQNNGV. The CDR3 is CDSSFTPIYAQYF. CDR3 bases: TGTGACAGCAGCTTTACACCTATCTACGCGCAGTACTTC.

With respect to this clonotype: Since a much larger clone is just one base distant, this may be a read error. This chain connects TRBV29-1 to TRBJ2-4; D call uncertain. Trimming took 2 bases from V and 0 from J, leaving 11 bases between them. Germline assignment: CDR1 SQVTM and CDR2 ANQGSEA. This CDR3 spans 15 amino acids. The CDR3 region has the DNA TGCAGCGTTGAAAAGGTGGGCAGAGCCAAAAACATTCAGTACTTC. Protein sequence: CSVEKVGRAKNIQYF.

The chain recombines TRBV7-9 with TRBJ2-1; TRBD1 is a possible D gene (7 bases). Between the trimmed V and J ends, which lost 0 bases and 0 bases, there was a span of 9 bases. From germline, CDR1 is SEHNR and CDR2 FQNEAQ (reference sequence). The length of the CDR3 is 16 residues. The CDR3 is CASSLARGASYNEQFF. CDR3 DNA sequence: TGTGCCAGCAGCTTAGCCAGGGGGGCCTCCTACAATGAGCAGTTCTTC.

In regard to this clonotype: A read error may produce the germline difference seen at one junction end. The chain combines TRBV6-5 with TRBJ1-2; D remains ambiguous. This CDR3 is 14 amino acids long. Germline assignment: CDR1 MNHEY and CDR2 SVGAGI. Written as DNA, the CDR3 is TGTACCAGTAGAAAGACTGACTTGAGGGATGGCTACACCTTC. Its translation is CTSRKTDLRDGYTF.

This clonotype was seen just once. The chain recombines TRBV5-4 with TRBJ1-6; TRBD1 matches 11 bases. With 2 bases clipped from V and 6 bases from J, the junction kept 4 bases outside the gene matches. This CDR3 is 16 amino acids long. The germline CDR1 and CDR2 sequences are SGHNT and YYREEE (reference sequence). The CDR3 coding sequence is TGTGCCAGCAGCTTCTCGGACAGGGGGCGTAATTCACCCCTCCACTTT. Translation gives CASSFSDRGRNSPLHF.

To note about this clonotype: Compared with germline, one end of the junction differs, possibly owing to a read error. In DNA, the CDR3 is TGTGCCGGCAGTGACGTGGGGGGCAACACTGAAGCTATCTTT. Translation gives CAGSDVGGNTEAIF. V and J are TRBV6-1 and TRBJ1-1; possible D gene TRBD1, 6 bases. Germline CDR1 and CDR2: MNHNS and SASEGT. The CDR3 covers 14 residues.

This clonotype was detected once. This chain joins TRBV5-4 and TRBJ2-7; no reliable D call. With 6 bases removed from V and 2 bases from J, the gap between germline ends came to 15 bases. The germline gives CDR1 SGHNT, CDR2 YYREEE (reference sequence). The CDR3 is 14 residues long. This CDR3 is CASTWAAGAYEQYF. For the CDR3, the DNA is TGTGCCAGCACCTGGGCGGCTGGGGCCTACGAGCAGTACTTC.

Points on this clonotype: Germline and junction disagree at one end, which may indicate a read error. This sequence joins TRBV10-1 and TRBJ2-1; 9 bases fit TRBD2. CDR1 is WNHNN and CDR2 is SYGVQD in the germline V gene (reference sequence). The CDR3 is 16 amino acids. The CDR3 DNA sequence: TGCACCAGCAGTGGAAATCCAGCGGGAGGTTACAATGAGCAGATCTTC. Translating gives CTSSGNPAGGYNEQIF.

Comment on this clonotype: Being one base from a much bigger clone, this may be a read error. This chain connects TRBV20-1 to TRBJ2-3; D may be TRBD2 (6 bases). This CDR3 comprises 12 residues. Germline assignment: CDR1 DFQATT and CDR2 SNEGSKA (reference sequence). The CDR3 coding sequence is TGTAGATTAGCGGAAGGTTTAGATACGCAGTATTTT. This gives the protein CRLAEGLDTQYF.

A remark on this clonotype: This sequence may be a read error, since a much larger clone differs from it by one base. J is TRBJ2-1 and V is TRBV6-5; 7 bases map to TRBD2. Per the germline V gene, CDR1 is MNHEY and CDR2 is SVGAGI. The CDR3 has 15 residues. The CDR3 DNA is TGTGCCAGCACCCACAGACTAGCTGACTACAATAAGCAGTTCTTC. The encoded protein is CASTHRLADYNKQFF.

On this clonotype itself: A read error is possible here, since a much larger clone lies one base away. Given the absence of the conserved phenylalanine or tryptophan at the CDR3 end, a read error is likely. V and J are TRBV28 and TRBJ2-1; tentative D call: TRBD2 (6 bases). The V end was cut by 9 bases, the J end by 10 bases, with 19 bases between. This CDR3 spans 13 amino acids. Germline CDR1 and CDR2: MDHEN and SYDVKM. The CDR3 coding sequence is TGTGCCAGTCACCGAACCGGGAGAACCGAGCAGTTCTCC. Residues: CASHRTGRTEQFS.

A remark on this clonotype: One end of the junction fails to match germline, which may point to a read error. The V gene is TRBV12-5, the J gene TRBJ2-3; TRBD2 aligns across 10 bases. Germline V gene sequence: CDR1 LGHNT, CDR2 FRNRAP. The CDR3 contains 16 residues. CDR3: CASAPELAGITDTQYF. CDR3 DNA sequence: TGTGCTAGTGCCCCGGAACTAGCGGGGATCACAGATACACAGTATTTT.

As regards this clonotype: At one boundary the junction diverges from the germline segment, which might be a read error. This chain links TRBV29-1 with TRBJ2-5; D unclear. Germline V gene data show CDR1 as SQVTM and CDR2 as ANQGSEA. The CDR3 is made up of 13 amino acids. CDR3 amino acids: CSVAFCMKDTQYF. CDR3 nucleotides: TGCAGCGTTGCTTTTTGTATGAAAGACACCCAGTACTTC.

This chain uses TRBV10-1 with TRBJ1-1; D gene unclear. Germline loops: CDR1 WNHNN, CDR2 SYGVQD (reference sequence). The CDR3 extends over 15 amino acids. Trimming took off 2 bases at V and 1 base at J, with 11 bases between the two ends. Written as DNA, the CDR3 is TGCGCCAGCAGTGAGCCGAAAGGGCGGAACACTGAAGCTTTCTTT. Residues: CASSEPKGRNTEAFF.

This clonotype was seen a handful of times. At one of its ends the junction is not consistent with the germline gene, which may arise from a read error. The rearrangement links TRBV6-5 to TRBJ1-2; D is possibly TRBD1 (5 bases). Germline CDR1 is MNHEY and CDR2 is SVGAGI. CDR3 length: 15 residues. The CDR3 sequence is CASSYSPGDGYGYTF. In DNA form, the CDR3 reads TGTGCCAGCAGTTACTCGCCCGGGGACGGCTATGGCTACACTTTC.

A few counts support this clonotype. The rearrangement joins TRBV4-3 to TRBJ1-4; the D gene is possibly TRBD1 (6 bases). V shed 0 bases and J shed 7 bases, with 15 bases lying between them. Germline assignment: CDR1 LGHNA and CDR2 YSLEER. The CDR3 totals 16 residues. The CDR3, as DNA: TGCGCCAGCAGCCAAGAGGGCCCAGGGGTCGTTGAAAAACTGTTTTTT. This sequence encodes CASSQEGPGVVEKLFF.

Comments on this clonotype: One junction end does not reproduce the germline sequence, and a read error may be involved. This sequence joins TRBV20-1 and TRBJ2-7, with a weak D call TRBD2 (6 bases). The CDR3 runs to 15 residues. Germline CDR1 reads DFQATT; CDR2 reads SNEGSKA (reference sequence). The CDR3 reads CSATTERRASYEQYF. Written as DNA, the CDR3 is TGCAGTGCCACAACAGAGAGGAGGGCCTCCTACGAACAGTACTTC.

V gene TRBV20-1 combines with J gene TRBJ2-7; D unclear. The CDR3 has 11 residues. Germline V CDR1 and CDR2: DFQATT, SNEGSKA (reference sequence). Between the trimmed V and J ends, which lost 7 bases and 7 bases, there was a span of 14 bases. The CDR3 protein is CSVWDVGEQYF. Here the CDR3 DNA reads TGCAGTGTTTGGGATGTGGGTGAGCAGTACTTC.

This clonotype showed up just once. The junction departs from the called germline gene at one end, perhaps through a read error. This chain links TRBV5-1 with TRBJ2-1, with a tentative D call TRBD1 (6 bases). The germline CDR1 and CDR2 sequences are SGHRS and YFSETQ. The CDR3 is made up of 20 amino acids. CDR3 amino acids: CTSSSGGAGDGGRAYNEQFF. CDR3 DNA sequence: TGCACCAGCAGCTCTGGAGGTGCAGGGGATGGTGGTCGGGCTTACAATGAGCAGTTCTTC.